What follows describes a single TCR beta chain. In its sample, this clonotype was seen many times. It has no known antigen specificity. There are no base qualities to consult, and no much larger clone falls within one base. For repertoire sequencing, TCR beta CDR3 regions were amplified from RNA transcripts. The first round of RT-PCR was done with HTBI primers and the Qiagen OneStep RT-PCR kit, and was followed by a second round of multiplex PCR, then size selection and purification. Libraries were sequenced paired-end with 100 bp reads on an Illumina HiSeq2000. The original methods were these. SOAPnuke was used for read processing, and reads with adapters, uncalled bases, a mean Phred below 15, or no exact constant-primer or identifier match were discarded. High-quality paired reads were merged with COPE v1.2.5. Each unique nucleotide sequence was treated as a clonotype, and MiTCR v1.1 was used to align the clonotypes to the IMGT TRB V, D and J references. The analysis was limited to V-J combinations with a frequency above 0.0001, which together covered approximately 99% of repertoires. A TCR clonal expansion and chaos score per V-J combination was defined as the ratio of F50 clonal expansion to chaos observed in the TCRdist matrix. Welch's t-statistics and random forest were used to reduce the features to some 13 V-J combinations, which were then used as input to a naive Bayes classifier. The Morisita-Horn index was used to measure how similar the thyroid and blood repertoires were. The public reads were reprocessed in TCRdb via fastp at Q25 and MiXCR, keeping in-frame beta chains. Each CDR3 protein appears once, grouped with its most common genes and DNA. What appears here as the V and J calls and clone size reflects TCRdb's work, not the paper's. Within this sample are 600,000 to 650,000 distinct CDR3 sequences, with 22% of them counted one time only. Clones ranked in the top ten supply roughly 6.9% of the sample.

The data were taken from a study of Graves' ophthalmopathy and Graves' hyperthyroidism (dated by TCRdb to 2017 to 2018). Context from the whole study: Peripheral blood was collected at initial diagnosis, before any treatment. The approximately 90 discovery patients were divided at random into training and test sets in a 7:3 ratio. In total, approximately 140 blood samples were TCR-sequenced: 43 ophthalmopathy, 80 or so hyperthyroidism and approximately 17 hyperthyroidism-to-ophthalmopathy patients. In about six hyperthyroidism patients, the T-cell repertoire of thyroid tissue was compared with the T-cell repertoire of blood. A discovery set of 100 patients (approximately 45 ophthalmopathy, 60 or so stable hyperthyroidism) was enrolled to explore V-J signatures distinguishing ophthalmopathy from hyperthyroidism. After sampling, hyperthyroidism patients received methimazole starting at 30 mg daily, and ophthalmopathy patients received high-dose intravenous methylprednisolone. An independent validation cohort was composed of around 19 hyperthyroidism patients and roughly 16 patients who later progressed from hyperthyroidism to ophthalmopathy. The study used signatures of the TCR beta repertoire to tell Graves' ophthalmopathy apart from Graves' hyperthyroidism and to predict which patients would progress to ophthalmopathy. General findings and caveats noted by the study authors: In validation, the model predicted ophthalmopathy progression with nearly 71% sensitivity and less than 80% specificity; some twelve predicted patients were CT-confirmed with GO in a median of around 6 months. No statistical method was used to predetermine the sample size, and group allocation was not hidden from the investigators. Most of the expanded thyroid clonotypes with a frequency above 0.001 were also detected in blood, and it was suggested that the thyroid immune response may be reflected by blood repertoires. In cross-validation, the 13-signature model distinguished ophthalmopathy from stable hyperthyroidism with 85% to 90% sensitivity and almost 83% specificity, and in the test set the corresponding values were approximately 80% and 75%.

Stable hyperthyroidism was defined as no progression to ophthalmopathy within 18 months of follow-up. Hyperthyroidism patients were newly diagnosed, were aged 18 to 65 years, and had a disease duration under 2 months. Anyone with other autoimmune diseases, uncontrolled infections, pregnancy or lactation was excluded from the study. Diagnosis was based on clinical symptoms, serum thyroxine, TRAb, thyroid ultrasound and orbital computed tomography. Using Ficoll-Paque density gradient centrifugation, PBMCs were isolated from over 8.5 ml of fresh peripheral blood. Trizol reagent was used to extract the total RNA, and its quality was then checked on an Agilent 2100 Bioanalyzer. Here V drops 5 bases and J drops 1 base, and the junction holds 13 bases not matched to any gene. The CDR3 sequence holds 17 residues, the cysteine and phenylalanine included. The entry retains the CDR3 DNA only, 51 bases that are in frame from base 1. The CDR1 and CDR2 encoded by the germline V gene are MDHEN and SYDVKM.

The sample comprised peripheral blood. This chain is built from TRBV28 and TRBJ1-1, and TRBD1 aligns with 7 junction nucleotides. This TCR was sampled from a woman aged 18-29 years with stable Graves' hyperthyroidism. Some clones in this sample may be carry-over from other donors' samples. Donor details come from another sample of the same person, matched by shared clones. The CDR3 protein is CASSAHPGGAGNTEAFF. In nucleotide form, the sequence is TGTGCCAGCAGTGCACACCCAGGGGGTGCGGGGAACACTGAAGCTTTCTTT.